Listed below are T cell receptor beta chains from one sample, sequenced in a study of blood T cell repertoires in COVID-19. TCRdb's copy holds only in-frame clones and misses some; the assay was immunoSEQ multiplex PCR. The sample has 200,000 to 250,000 clones, 83% seen once; the top ten hold roughly 1.2%. The sequenced sample was peripheral blood. All receptors derive from a woman in her 30s with COVID-19, enrolled during active disease. The conserved cysteine and the conserved F or W are not part of the CDR3 here. D genes are given only for firm matches.

J: TRBJ2-6; V: TRBV28; D: -; CDR3: ASSRTETGANVLT
J: TRBJ1-1; V: TRBV27; D: -; CDR3: ASSFSGAEAF
J: TRBJ2-6; V: TRBV11-2; D: -; CDR3: ASSLRPASSGANVLT
J: TRBJ1-1; V: TRBV5-6; D: TRBD1; CDR3: ASSLKGALSNTEAF
J: TRBJ1-1; V: TRBV12-3/TRBV12-4; D: TRBD1; CDR3: ASRTGGNTEAF
J: TRBJ2-1; V: TRBV3-1/TRBV3-2; D: -; CDR3: ASSQGQTLNEQF
J: TRBJ2-1; V: TRBV3-1/TRBV3-2; D: TRBD2; CDR3: ASSQPWTSGSLYNEQF
J: TRBJ2-7; V: TRBV30; D: -; CDR3: AWSVGSYEQY
J: TRBJ1-2; V: TRBV7-9; D: TRBD1; CDR3: ASSLPGRGVYGYT
J: TRBJ1-1; V: TRBV19; D: -; CDR3: ASTPRVSNTEAF
J: TRBJ2-7; V: TRBV27; D: TRBD2; CDR3: ASRPLANSYEQY
J: TRBJ2-1; V: TRBV14; D: -; CDR3: ASSPRRDNEQF
J: TRBJ2-1; V: TRBV29-1; D: TRBD2; CDR3: SALTSGTGEQF